This is a list of T cell receptor beta chains from one sample in a study of human T cells and chemical hapten exposure. One entry per CDR3 protein, called by TCRdb with MiXCR from the RACE reads. The data show tens of thousands of distinct CDR3 sequences, about 10% seen once. The material sequenced was whole blood, taken in connection with sensitization to the hapten diphenylcyclopropenone (DPC). These receptors were taken from a man between 35 and 55 years old with alopecia areata. Some clones in this sample may be carry-over from other donors' samples. The CDR3 runs from the conserved cysteine through the conserved F or W. The D gene is left open where the match is weak. Clone size is stated in some rows and not others, as once, few, many or a class when expanded.

>TRBJ1-1|14|TRBD1|many|TRBV7-9
TGTGCCAGCATAACCGACAGGGCGAACACTGAAGCTTTCTTT
CASITDRANTEAFF
>TRBJ2-3|15|TRBD2|-|TRBV7-2
TGTGCCAGCAGCTTAGTCAGCGGGAGGGCAACTACGCAGTATTTT
CASSLVSGRATTQYF
>TRBJ1-1|14|TRBD1|few|TRBV20-1
TGCAGTGCTCGCGGGATCCGGGACAGTGCTGAAGCTTTCTTT
CSARGIRDSAEAFF
>TRBJ1-1|16|TRBD1|few|TRBV6-5
TGTGCCAGCAGTTACTCTGACAGGGAATGGCCCACTGAAGCTTTCTTT
CASSYSDREWPTEAFF
>TRBJ1-1|14|-|-|TRBV10-3
TGTGCCATCAGTGGGCCAGGGACTGGCACTGAAGCTTTCTTT
CAISGPGTGTEAFF
>TRBJ1-5|15|-|many|TRBV30
TGTGCCTGGAGTGTGGGTGGGGCGGGCAATCAGCCCCAGCATTTT
CAWSVGGAGNQPQHF
>TRBJ2-5|16|TRBD2|few|TRBV24-1
TGTGCCACCAGTGATTCAATAGCGGGAGGTTTCGAGACCCAGTACTTC
CATSDSIAGGFETQYF
>TRBJ1-1|14|TRBD1|many|TRBV5-5
TGTGCCAGCAGCCGGGACAGTTTGAACACTGAAGCTTTCTTT
CASSRDSLNTEAFF
>TRBJ2-1|16|TRBD1|-|TRBV6-2/TRBV6-3
TGTGCCAGCAGTTACATTGGGACAGGGGGATACAATGAGCAGTTCTTC
CASSYIGTGGYNEQFF
>TRBJ1-2|14|TRBD1|many|TRBV7-2
TGTGCCAGCAGCTTTACTGGACAGGGGGGAAGCTACACCTTC
CASSFTGQGGSYTF
>TRBJ1-4|15|-|few|TRBV6-2/TRBV6-3
TGTGCCAGCAGTCAAGGGGCAGCCCTTAATGAAAAACTGTTTTTT
CASSQGAALNEKLFF
>TRBJ2-5|15|TRBD2|few|TRBV9
TGTGCCAGCAGCGTGGGGACTAGACTCCAAGAGACCCAGTACTTC
CASSVGTRLQETQYF
>TRBJ2-1|13|TRBD2|few|TRBV12-3/TRBV12-4
TGTGCCAGCGGGACTAGTGGCGTCAATGAGCAGTTCTTC
CASGTSGVNEQFF
>TRBJ2-3|12|-|-|TRBV9
TGTGCCAGCAGCGCATTAACAGATACGCAGTATTTT
CASSALTDTQYF
>TRBJ1-1|18|TRBD1|-|TRBV3-1
TGTGCCAGCAGCCAAGAGGGGACAGGGGGCGCAGGGAACACTGAAGCTTTCTTT
CASSQEGTGGAGNTEAFF
>TRBJ2-3|20|TRBD2|many|TRBV10-3
TGTGCCATCAGTGATTCGGTAGCGGGGCGGATGTTGACTAGCACAGATACGCAGTATTTT
CAISDSVAGRMLTSTDTQYF
>TRBJ2-6|17|-|-|TRBV7-3
TGTGCCAGCAGCTTATGGGACGGGGGCTCTGGGGCCAACGTCCTGACTTTC
CASSLWDGGSGANVLTF
>TRBJ1-1|14|-|-|TRBV6-2/TRBV6-3
TGTGCCAGCAGCCCTATTTATGGGAGCACTGAAGCTTTCTTT
CASSPIYGSTEAFF
>TRBJ2-7|14|-|many|TRBV5-4
TGTGCCAGCAGCTCCCTAGGGGGCTCCTACGAGCAGTACTTC
CASSSLGGSYEQYF
>TRBJ2-1|15|TRBD1|few|TRBV7-8
TGTGCCAGCAGTACTATCGGACAGGCGGCGCATGAGCAGTTCTTC
CASSTIGQAAHEQFF
>TRBJ1-1|12|TRBD1|-|TRBV29-1
TGCAGCGTAACAGGGGTCGTCACTGAAGCTTTCTTT
CSVTGVVTEAFF
>TRBJ2-7|14|-|few|TRBV20-1
TGCAGTGCTAATCCGCCGGGACGGCCCTACGAGCAGTACTTC
CSANPPGRPYEQYF
>TRBJ1-2|17|TRBD1|few|TRBV6-5
TGTGCCAGCAGTTACCGTAGGACAGGCAATTTTAACTATGGCTACACCTTC
CASSYRRTGNFNYGYTF
>TRBJ2-7|15|TRBD2|few|TRBV20-1
TGCAGTGCTAGAGACGGGACTAGCGTCTCCTACGAGCAGTACTTC
CSARDGTSVSYEQYF
>TRBJ2-4|17|TRBD2|few|TRBV28
TGTGCCAGCAGTTTTGCCGCGGGAGGGCTATTCGGGAACATTCAGTACTTC
CASSFAAGGLFGNIQYF
>TRBJ1-1|15|-|many|TRBV5-4
TGTGCCAGCAGCTTGGTAACGGGGGAGAACACTGAAGCTTTCTTT
CASSLVTGENTEAFF
>TRBJ2-7|14|-|-|TRBV19
TGTGCCAGTAGCTTTCTGGCACAGGCCTACGAGCAGTACTTC
CASSFLAQAYEQYF
>TRBJ2-5|13|-|-|TRBV28
TGTGCCAGCAGCGAACAGGTCCGGGAGACCCAGTACTTC
CASSEQVRETQYF
>TRBJ1-2|12|-|-|TRBV29-1
TGCAGCGTTGAAGGCCGAGGGGGTGGCTACACCTTC
CSVEGRGGGYTF
>TRBJ1-6|17|-|-|TRBV15
TGTGCCACCAGCAGAGATTTAGGGGTTCGGCATAATTCACCCCTCCACTTT
CATSRDLGVRHNSPLHF
>TRBJ2-4|15|TRBD1|-|TRBV27
TGTGCCAGCAGTTATCAGGGACAGGGATCGGACATTCAGTACTTC
CASSYQGQGSDIQYF
>TRBJ2-1|14|-|-|TRBV20-1
TGCAGTGCTAGCGGGAGCTGGTCGAACAATGAGCAGTTCTTC
CSASGSWSNNEQFF
>TRBJ2-1|15|TRBD2|few|TRBV12-3/TRBV12-4
TGTGCCAGCATCAAGGGACAAGCGGGAGGGAATGAGCAGTTCTTC
CASIKGQAGGNEQFF
>TRBJ2-1|16|TRBD2|-|TRBV12-3/TRBV12-4
TGTGCCAGCAGTTTTTGGGGGCTAGCGGGGTACAATGAGCAGTTCTTC
CASSFWGLAGYNEQFF
>TRBJ2-7|12|-|few|TRBV29-1
TGCAGCGTTGGAGAAAACTCCTACGAGCAGTACTTC
CSVGENSYEQYF
>TRBJ2-5|15|-|-|TRBV10-3
TGTGCCATCAGTGAACCTATGGCGGGCCAAGAGACCCAGTACTTC
CAISEPMAGQETQYF
>TRBJ1-2|13|-|few|TRBV6-1
TGTGCCAGCACCAGTAATAGTCCCGATGGCTACACCTTC
CASTSNSPDGYTF
>TRBJ1-1|13|TRBD1|many|TRBV29-1
TGCAGCGGGGTAGGACAGGGAGGAACTGAAGCTTTCTTT
CSGVGQGGTEAFF
>TRBJ2-4|16|-|many|TRBV24-1
TGTGCCACCAGTGATTGTTACAGGGTGGCCAAAAACATTCAGTACTTC
CATSDCYRVAKNIQYF
>TRBJ2-4|17|-|few|TRBV10-3
TGTGCCATCAGTGAGTCGATGCTGGGACTAGCCAAAAACATTCAGTACTTC
CAISESMLGLAKNIQYF
>TRBJ1-5|14|-|many|TRBV20-1
TGCAGTGCTAGAGATCAGTATGCGAATCAGCCCCAGCATTTT
CSARDQYANQPQHF
>TRBJ1-5|13|-|few|TRBV11-2
TGTGCCAGCAGCTTAGGACAGAATCAGCCCCAGCATTTT
CASSLGQNQPQHF
>TRBJ1-4|14|TRBD1|few|TRBV5-6
TGTGCCAGCAGCTTGAAGGGACAGAATGAAAAACTGTTTTTT
CASSLKGQNEKLFF
>TRBJ2-4|13|TRBD2|few|TRBV5-1
TGCGCCAGCAGCCCGACTAGCGGGAGGCAAAACTACTTC
CASSPTSGRQNYF
>TRBJ2-3|19|TRBD2|-|TRBV7-6
TGTGCCAGCAGCTTTCGACTAGCACGCGATGGGAGAGACACAGATACGCAGTATTTT
CASSFRLARDGRDTDTQYF
>TRBJ1-4|14|-|many|TRBV5-1
TGCGCCAGCAGCTTGGTGGCGGAAGGAGAAAAACTGTTTTTT
CASSLVAEGEKLFF
>TRBJ1-6|12|-|many|TRBV18
TGTGCCAGCTCACGGGGTGAATCACCCCTCCACTTT
CASSRGESPLHF
>TRBJ1-1|15|-|-|TRBV10-2
TGCGCCAGCAGTGAGTCGACTGGGCAGTACACTGAAGCTTTCTTT
CASSESTGQYTEAFF
>TRBJ1-2|13|-|-|TRBV14
TGTGCCAGCAGCTTAAGGGCCGCCTATGGCTACACCTTC
CASSLRAAYGYTF
>TRBJ2-2|15|-|-|TRBV11-2
TGTGCCAGCAGCCGAGGGACTCAGAACACCGGGGAGCTGTTTTTT
CASSRGTQNTGELFF
>TRBJ2-1|11|-|-|TRBV6-2/TRBV6-3
TGTGCCAGCAGTTACTTGGTTGAGCAGTTCTTC
CASSYLVEQFF
>TRBJ1-4|16|-|-|TRBV18
TGTGCCAGCTCACCGAACAAACAAGGGGGAGGTGAAAAACTGTTTTTT
CASSPNKQGGGEKLFF
>TRBJ1-1|13|-|-|TRBV7-8
TGTGCCAGCAGCACTAACAGTTGGAGTGAAGCTTTCTTT
CASSTNSWSEAFF